Following are 5 T cell receptor beta chains from one sample sequenced in a study of T cells in Graves' hyperthyroidism and ophthalmopathy. RNA transcripts provided the source from which TCR beta CDR3 regions were amplified. The study used the HTBI primer set for a first-round RT-PCR of the TCR CDR3. TCRdb reanalysed the multiplex PCR reads using MiXCR and keeps one entry per CDR3 protein. The top ten hold around a fifth of the sample, which has 450,000 to 700,000 distinct CDR3 sequences, about 45% seen once. Specimen: peripheral blood or thyroid tissue (not recorded which). These receptor sequences come from an adult woman with Graves' disease, either hyperthyroidism or ophthalmopathy (not recorded which).

The sample holds a few counts of this clonotype. The J gene is TRBJ1-1, the V gene TRBV27; D gene ambiguous. The V and J ends lost 2 bases and 7 bases respectively, with 11 bases between them. The CDR3 covers 13 residues. CDR1 and CDR2 (germline): MNHEY, SMNVEV (reference sequence). The CDR3 bases are TGTGCCAGCAGTTTAACTAAGGTCCGTGAAGCTTTCTTT. Its protein is CASSLTKVREAFF.

This clonotype was recorded a few times. V usage is TRBV25-1 and J usage is TRBJ1-5; a possible D gene is TRBD1 (6 bases). The CDR3 spans 16 residues. In germline, CDR1 is MGHDK, CDR2 SYGVNS. V lost 1 base and J 7 bases, leaving 17 bases between the germline ends. CDR3 sequence (DNA): TGTGCCAGCAGTGAATTAGGTTGGGGGGCGAGGCAGCCCCAGCATTTT. Protein sequence: CASSELGWGARQPQHF.

The chain uses TRBV20-1 and TRBJ1-4; 10 bases fit TRBD1. The CDR3 runs to 14 residues. Trimming at V came to 6 bases and at J to 3 bases, leaving 4 bases not matched to a gene. Germline V gene sequence: CDR1 DFQATT, CDR2 SNEGSKA (reference sequence). The CDR3 DNA is TGCAGTGCCACCGGACAGGGGGCTAATGAAAAACTGTTTTTT. Residues: CSATGQGANEKLFF.

The table lists this clonotype with many counts. The chain couples TRBV5-1 to TRBJ1-5; D remains ambiguous. Trimming removed 0 bases from V and 0 bases from J, with 4 bases in between. The germline V gene has CDR1 SGHRS and CDR2 YFSETQ. This CDR3 is 14 amino acids long. In DNA form, the CDR3 reads TGCGCCAGCAGCTTGGGGGTTAGCAATCAGCCCCAGCATTTT. Encoded protein: CASSLGVSNQPQHF.

The CDR3: CASSVTPANGNTEAFF. CDR3 sequence (DNA): TGTGCCAGCAGCGTAACGCCGGCAAACGGGAACACTGAAGCTTTCTTT. This rearrangement joins TRBV9 to TRBJ1-1; no firm D call. Germline assignment: CDR1 SGDLS and CDR2 YYNGEE. Trimming removed 1 base from V and 1 base from J, with 14 bases in between. This CDR3 has 16 amino acids. The full variable domain, in which reference TRBV9 and TRBJ1-1 provide the parts outside the CDR3, is DSGVTQTPKHLITATGQRVTLRCSPRSGDLSVYWYQQSLDQGLQFLIQYYNGEERAKGNILERFSAQQFPDLHSELNLSSLELGDSALYFCASSVTPANGNTEAFFGQGTRLTVV.